This TCR beta chain came from a study of monozygotic twins with inflammatory bowel disease. The CDR3 has 15 amino acids. Germline loops: CDR1 SGHRS, CDR2 YFSETQ. TCRdb re-called the 5' RACE reads and catalogs CDR3 proteins one per entry, DNA excluded. The ten top clones account for approximately 2.4%, within a sample of about 160,000 distinct CDR3 sequences. Whole blood that had not undergone T cell sorting provided the isolated total RNA. J is TRBJ2-1 and V is TRBV5-1. The origin of this receptor is a human donor with ulcerative colitis or Crohn's disease, or a healthy co-twin of an affected twin (not recorded which). Input material: blood. CDR3 residues: CASSLGRNSYNEQFF.